One T cell receptor beta chain is described in this entry. It lacks a known antigen. Per-base quality was not reported, and no clone a single base away is much larger than it. CD8 naive samples were CD45RO-negative cells positively selected for CCR7, giving a CD45RA+CCR7+ population that excluded TemRA cells. Donors were healthy HIV-negative adults with no recently reported acute infections or vaccinations. All donors were Caucasian adults living in Nashville, Tennessee, USA. After blood collection by leukapheresis, PBMCs were isolated using Ficoll-Histopaque density gradient centrifugation and then cryopreserved in the vapor phase of liquid nitrogen. Purity and quantity of every magnetically sorted T cell population were checked by analytical flow cytometry. Each sorted fraction had its genomic DNA isolated and then quantified by UV absorbance on a Nanodrop 2000c. The sample belongs to a study of shared clonotypes between healthy human individuals (dated by TCRdb to 2019 to 2021). Background for the entire study: The cohort comprised two women and a few men aged 18 to 49 years. For each donor, CD4 naive and CD4 memory were each run on three plates, CD8 naive on two plates, and CD8 memory on one plate. The study deeply sequenced blood TCR repertoires of five healthy adults to estimate repertoire size and the extent of clonotype sharing between individuals. To increase sequencing depth and limit assay-specific biases, TCR repertoire library preparation and sequencing were carried out by different laboratories using diverse techniques. Between about 0.85 and 9.5 billion PBMCs per donor were obtained by leukapheresis. Paper-wide results and their limitations: Estimated clonotype richness was generally larger for naive than for memory subsets. Sampling was limited to blood, and TCR repertoires in tissue likely differ from TCR repertoires in blood. Rarefaction of sorted-subset datasets indicated incomplete sequencing despite the large sequencing depth. Pairwise subsampling led to the expectation that sequencing depth would affect the degree of clonotype sharing among donors. The genetic and exposure-history diversity represented was limited by the small number of donors. Sharing across a few donors was observed for about 5% of naive CD4, 3.5% of naive CD8, 2% to 2.5% of memory CD4, and over 0.3% of memory CD8 clonotypes. Compared with non-shared clonotypes, clonotypes shared by all four sorted-subset donors had higher generation probabilities.

TCR CDR3 regions were amplified from genomic DNA by multiplex PCR using the deep immunoSEQ assay. Extracted genomic DNA from each cell subset was spread evenly across all wells of several immunoSEQ 96-well plates, with each plate serving as a replicate. For sorted subsets, around 200 ng genomic DNA, equal to 25,000 to 35,000 T cell genomes, was loaded into each replicate PCR. Purified libraries were quantified with a Qubit 3.0 fluorometer, sized on a Bioanalyzer 2100, and re-quantified with the KAPA Library Quantification kit. Every immunoSEQ 96-well plate was sequenced on a dedicated single-read 150-cycle Illumina NextSeq 550 flow cell. In the paper's pipeline: Because the immunoSEQ output held only junctional sequences and lacked quality scores, the filtering could not match the filtering applied to full-length reads. To assign V/J genes and CDR3, sequences were annotated using PyIR, a Python wrapper for IgBLAST v1.9, with IMGT germline references. Reads were filtered out if the reads had weak V/J assignments (E-value above 1e-6), no CDR3, stop codons, out-of-frame junctions, or ambiguous translated residues. A V3J clonotype was defined by an identical inferred V gene, J gene, and CDR3 amino acid sequence. Percentage overlap between repertoires was computed as shared unique clonotypes divided by the size of the smaller repertoire. RTK rarefaction, the Chao1 estimator, and Recon v2.1 estimates of unobserved clonotypes were used to assess repertoire richness. For all TCRbeta clonotypes obtained by the gDNA method from four donors, generation probabilities were computed with OLGA. Imported from immuneACCESS, the table was reduced by TCRdb to in-frame sequences with V and J called. These copies leave out some clones; in studies compared against another copy, an unresolved V gene accounts for under half, and the cause of the remainder is not known. The DNA gave D and trimming, while V, J and clone size come from that table. This sample comprises around 2.1 million clones, 90% to 95% of them detected only once. The ten largest clones capture roughly 1.8% of the sample.

CDR1 and CDR2 are drawn from the germline V gene (reference sequence): SGHNT, YYREEE. At the junction V is shortened by 4 bases and J by 7 bases; bases outside the gene matches: 9. The CDR3 runs 14 amino acids, cysteine and phenylalanine included. Kept here is only the CDR3 DNA, which spans 42 bases and is read in frame from base 1. Sequenced input: naive CD8+ T cells from PBMCs. The cell subset or site label here, explained by the study, means: CD45RA+CCR7+. The receptor was isolated from a man between 18 and 35 years old in good health. Some clones in this sample may be carry-over from other donors' samples. The sequence is built from TRBV5-4 and TRBJ1-1, and 8 junction bases match TRBD1. The CDR3 protein: CASSHGQGGDEAFF. In nucleotides, the sequence is TGTGCCAGCAGCCACGGACAGGGAGGGGATGAAGCTTTCTTT.